This TCR beta chain came from a study of T cell clones after liver transplantation. In the study overall: Subjects received no induction therapy and standard immunosuppression until randomization at 12-24 months post-transplant. At least one year of complete immunosuppression withdrawal without enzymes over twice normal defined tolerance.

The germline V gene has CDR1 SGHRS and CDR2 YFSETQ. The CDR3 covers 16 residues. V lost 0 bases, J lost 5 bases, and 14 bases lay in between. Study outcomes and limitations: The donor-reactive repertoire was only partly measurable in two subjects, lacking donor cells. Rather than being deleted, graft donor-reactive T cells may have moved into the graft.

Libraries were prepared by immunoSEQ multiplex PCR; TCRdb keeps only in-frame clonotypes and omits some of them. The sample has about 85,000 clones, around four fifths seen once. As to this clone: Its antigen is currently unknown.

The chain has TRBV5-1 and TRBJ2-2; D is perhaps TRBD1 (5 bases). The receptor's source is a human patient who received a liver transplant. These T cells may partly come from the graft donor. The source was CD4+ T cells from blood, collected 46 months after liver transplant. Written as DNA, the CDR3 is TGCGCCAGCAGCTTGGCTATAGGGGTGAGAACCGGGGAGCTGTTTTTT. Amino acid sequence: CASSLAIGVRTGELFF.